This TCR beta chain was observed in a study of blood T cell repertoires in COVID-19. Overall study: Samples of COVID-19 (acute and convalescent) were obtained from the United States, Italy and Spain. From T cells, B-cell-depleted T cells, or PBMCs came the material, which was cDNA or gDNA.

Germline CDR1 and CDR2: SGDLS and YYNGEE. Trimming removed 4 bases from V and 3 bases from J; junction bases left unmatched: 15. The CDR3 extends over 18 amino acids. Authors' processing steps: Reference gene primer amplification in the assay estimated nucleated cell counts. The repertoire was sequenced with immunoSEQ multiplex PCR; TCRdb's copy has only in-frame clones and lacks some. That table is the source of V, J and clone size, and D and trimming were worked out from the DNA. The profile shows about 140,000 clones, 84% of them singletons. The receptor comes from an elderly woman in a cohort sampled during active or convalescent COVID-19. The chain carries TRBV9 and TRBJ2-3; 9 bases line up with TRBD1. The sequenced material came from peripheral blood. Written as DNA, the CDR3 is TGTGCCAGCAGCTCTCCCGGGACAGGGTGGCGTTCGACAGATACGCAGTATTTT. Its translation: CASSSPGTGWRSTDTQYF.